This TCR beta chain was obtained from a study of shared clonotypes between healthy human individuals. Details on this clone: Its antigen is still unknown.

This CDR3 spans 12 amino acids. V gave up 3 bases and J gave up 8 bases, with 10 bases separating them. Germline loops: CDR1 SGHDN, CDR2 FVKESK. Study results and caveats: A small donor pool kept down the genetic and exposure-history diversity that was represented.

Measured with immunoSEQ multiplex PCR; TCRdb has only the in-frame clones, and not every one. The data show more than 1.2 million clones, 97% to 99% seen once. J is TRBJ1-2 and V is TRBV14; D remains ambiguous. Sequencing was carried out using naive CD4+ T cells sorted from blood. Regarding subset: CD45RA+ positively selected. This clonotype was sampled from a man aged 25 to 45 in good health. Here the CDR3 DNA reads TGTGCCAGCAGCCAGTCAGGCCACGGCTACACCTTC. Protein sequence: CASSQSGHGYTF.